The 5 T cell receptor beta chains in this list originate from one sample, sequenced in a study of T cells in tuberculosis. Sorting used thawed, overnight-rested PBMC stained with anti-CD3, a viability dye and GMM-loaded CD1B tetramer. C32 glucose monomycolate from Rhodococcus equi was loaded onto the CD1B tetramers. The method was immunoSEQ multiplex PCR; TCRdb's version includes in-frame clones alone and lacks a portion of them. The table shows 60,000 or so clones, with approximately 80% occurring only once. The sample taken for sequencing was CD1b-GMM tetramer-negative cells sorted from PBMCs. All receptors come from an adult woman with latent tuberculosis.

The chain carries TRBV11-3 and TRBJ2-7; 8 nucleotides line up with TRBD2. This CDR3 is 13 amino acids long. CDR1 and CDR2 from the germline V gene are SGHNT and YENEEA. The J segment lost 6 bases and the V segment lost 5 bases, leaving 6 bases of the junction unmatched. The CDR3 coding sequence is TGTGCCAGCAGCGACGGGGGGGGGAGCGAGCAGTACTTC. This gives the protein CASSDGGGSEQYF. The whole variable domain, remainder taken from reference TRBV11-3 and TRBJ2-7, is EAGVVQSPRYKIIEKKQPVAFWCNPISGHNTLYWYLQNLGQGPELLIRYENEEAVDDSQLPKDRFSAERLKGVDSTLKIQPAELGDSAVYLCASSDGGGSEQYFGPGTRLTVT.

The rearrangement joins TRBV7-9 to TRBJ1-3; no definite D call. This CDR3 has 18 residues. V lost 5 bases and J 4 bases, leaving 24 bases between the germline ends. Germline loops: CDR1 SEHNR, CDR2 FQNEAQ (reference sequence). The CDR3 sequence is CASSTNRKTEGDGNTIYF. Written as DNA, the CDR3 is TGTGCCAGCAGCACAAACCGGAAAACAGAGGGAGACGGAAACACCATATATTTT.

This clone was observed a few times. The chain joins TRBV14 to TRBJ2-3; TRBD1 matches at 10 bases. Germline assignment: CDR1 SGHDN and CDR2 FVKESK. V shed 5 bases, J shed 7 bases, and the junction held 12 bases outside the gene matches. The CDR3 length is 16 residues. The CDR3 DNA is TGTGCCAGCAGCTTACGAGTCGGGACAGGGGCTTATACGCAGTATTTT. Its translation: CASSLRVGTGAYTQYF.

V and J are TRBV13 and TRBJ1-6; D perhaps matches TRBD1 (6 bases). The CDR3 has 15 residues. Germline lookup yields CDR1 PRHDT and CDR2 FYEKMQ (reference sequence). Trimming removed 5 bases from V and 7 bases from J, with 15 bases in between. CDR3 sequence (DNA): TGTGCCAGCAGCGTACTGGGGGCTTCGAATTCACCCCTCCACTTT. It is translated as CASSVLGASNSPLHF.

The V gene is TRBV5-6, the J gene TRBJ2-5; weak D call: TRBD2 (6 bases). Germline V lookup: CDR1 SGHDT, CDR2 YYEEEE. Trimming pared 3 bases from V and 2 bases from J, leaving 20 bases between. This CDR3 has 17 residues. The DNA for the CDR3 is TGTGCCAGCAGCTCGAGAGAGCGGGCGCGTTTTCAAGAGACCCAGTACTTC. Amino acids: CASSSRERARFQETQYF.